Listed here are 4 T cell receptor beta chains from one sample, sequenced in a study of blood T cell repertoires in COVID-19. Measured with immunoSEQ multiplex PCR; TCRdb has only the in-frame clones, and not every one. The table includes about 240,000 clones, almost 85% detected once. Sequenced sample: peripheral blood. Receptors were obtained from a man aged 45-60 years with COVID-19, enrolled during active disease.

A note on this clone: At the DNA level, this CDR3 is encoded by other sequences in the same sample as well. The J gene is TRBJ1-1, the V gene TRBV29-1; D ambiguous. V lost 6 bases to trimming and J lost 1 base, with 6 bases between them. The CDR3 sequence is 11 residues long. Germline V gives CDR1 SQVTM, CDR2 ANQGSEA. The CDR3 spells CSVEGNTEAFF. CDR3 DNA sequence: TGCAGCGTGGAGGGGAACACTGAAGCTTTCTTT. Together with reference TRBV29-1 and TRBJ1-1, the CDR3 gives the full variable domain: SAVISQKPSRDICQRGTSLTIQCQVDSQVTMMFWYRQQPGQSLTLIATANQGSEATYESGFVIDKFPISRPNLTFSTLTVSNMSPEDSSIYLCSVEGNTEAFFGQGTRLTVV.

The V call is TRBV19, the J call TRBJ2-3, with 7 bases matching TRBD1. Germline V gene lookup returns CDR1 LNHDA and CDR2 SQIVND (reference sequence). The V and J ends lost 10 bases and 7 bases, in that order; junction bases with no gene match: 14. This CDR3 comprises 14 residues. In DNA, the CDR3 is TGTGCCACCAGGGGACAGCGTGGTACATATACGCAGTATTTT. As protein: CATRGQRGTYTQYF.

CDR3 DNA: TGTGCCAGCAGCTTAGGGACACTACTCCAAGAGACCCAGTACTTC. It specifies CASSLGTLLQETQYF. The rearrangement joins TRBV7-6 to TRBJ2-5, with D maybe TRBD1 (5 bases). CDR3 length: 15 amino acids. CDR1 is SGHVS, CDR2 FNYEAQ, per germline. V lost 1 base, J lost 1 base, and 10 bases lay in between.

The chain joins TRBV5-5 to TRBJ2-5, with 7 bases lining up with TRBD1. V was pared by 5 bases and J by 5 bases, with 9 bases of the junction left unmatched. The CDR3 covers 14 residues. Germline V CDR1 and CDR2: SGHKS, YYEKEE (reference sequence). This chain's CDR3 is CASRRGGLVETQYF. Here the CDR3 DNA reads TGTGCCAGCAGACGAGGGGGCCTAGTGGAGACCCAGTACTTC.